This T cell receptor beta chain was profiled in a study of OX40 agonist ivuxolimab in advanced cancers. Using immunoSEQ multiplex PCR, the repertoire was profiled, and TCRdb retains in-frame clones only, with some absent. Of over 60,000 clones detected, about four fifths appear once; the ten largest clones hold approximately 2%. V trimming: 4 bases; J trimming: 4 bases; junction bases outside the gene matches: 5. The germline V gene has CDR1 MNHEY and CDR2 SMNVEV (reference sequence). This CDR3 region has 15 residues. The chain uses TRBV27 and TRBJ1-4; 8 nucleotides match TRBD1. The receptor was isolated from an adult with an advanced solid tumor such as melanoma, head and neck, liver or kidney cancer. Specimen: CD4+ or CD8+ T cells sorted from blood, collected in a trial of the OX40 agonist ivuxolimab. Here the CDR3 reads CASSSPDRGNEKLFF. As DNA, the CDR3 is TGTGCCAGCAGTTCCCCCGACAGGGGTAATGAAAAACTGTTTTTT.